In its sample, the clone carrying this T cell receptor beta chain was seen a few times. Its antigen is still unknown. This sample was included in a study of cytotoxic CD8 clonotypes in ibrutinib-treated CLL. On the study more broadly: The taking of response samples occurred after a median approximately twelve months of treatment, with a range of 6 to 36.

Investigators sought sequencing depths of between 1 in 200,000 and 1 in 1 million T cells. Generated by immunoSEQ multiplex PCR, the TCRdb table keeps only in-frame clones and is missing some. The sample has fewer than 30,000 clones, around two thirds seen once. Per the germline V gene, CDR1 is MNHEY and CDR2 is SMNVEV (reference sequence). The CDR3 covers 13 residues. V gave up 0 bases and J gave up 7 bases, with 7 bases separating them. Study-wide results and caveats: Contraction or stability on treatment characterized the public clonotypes, which were uncommon. Having risen at ibrutinib response, clonality had fallen back toward baseline by progression.

The chain recombines TRBV27 with TRBJ2-1; D uncertain. Sequenced material: PBMCs, taken at disease progression, from a patient treated with ibrutinib. The sequence derives from a human donor with chronic lymphocytic leukemia. The CDR3: CASSLSPQNEQFF. The CDR3 DNA follows: TGTGCCAGCAGTTTATCGCCGCAGAATGAGCAGTTCTTC.